Below are 23 T cell receptor beta chains sequenced from a single sample in a study of tumor and adjacent non-tumor tissue in lung cancer. Three rounds of nested PCR, following a modified ARM-PCR protocol, produced the TCRbeta library. Via MiXCR, TCRdb re-called the multiplex PCR reads, giving one row per CDR3 protein. The sample has over 60,000 distinct CDR3 sequences, approximately 79% seen once. This sample's RNA came from whole unsorted tissue. Sequencing used lung tumor tissue. Receptor source: a woman aged 45-60 years with non-small cell lung cancer.

To note about this clonotype: This may stem from a read error, because a much larger clone lies one nucleotide away. J is TRBJ1-5 and V is TRBV30, with D maybe TRBD1 (5 bases). Looked up from germline, CDR1 is GTSNPN and CDR2 is SVGIG (reference sequence). This CDR3 is 13 amino acids long. CDR3 loop: CACGTSAGQPRHF. For the CDR3, the DNA is TGTGCCTGCGGGACCTCCGCCGGTCAGCCCCGGCATTTT.

A note on this clonotype: Compared with germline, one end of the junction differs, possibly owing to a read error. V gene TRBV28 combines with J gene TRBJ2-2; a possible D gene is TRBD1 (6 bases). In germline, CDR1 is MDHEN, CDR2 SYDVKM. The CDR3 is made up of 13 amino acids. CDR3 in amino acids: CASSRGWTRELFF. As DNA, the CDR3 is TGTGCTAGCAGTAGGGGGTGGACCAGGGAGCTGTTTTTT.

A note on this clonotype: Germline is not matched at one junction end, which may reflect a read error. This chain links TRBV4-3 with TRBJ2-6, with D perhaps TRBD1 (6 bases). This CDR3 comprises 20 residues. The V gene's germline CDR1 is LGHNA and CDR2 YSLEER. The CDR3 DNA is TGCGCCGGCAGCCAAGGGACGTTAGACAGGACTTACTCTGGGGCCAACGTCCTGATTTTC. It codes for CAGSQGTLDRTYSGANVLIF.

Notes on this clonotype: Germline and junction disagree at one end, which may indicate a read error. The J gene is TRBJ2-7, the V gene TRBV20-1, with 10 bases lining up with TRBD2. The germline V gene encodes CDR1 DFQATT and CDR2 SNEGSKA (reference sequence). The CDR3 totals 13 residues. In nucleotides, the CDR3 is TGCAGTGTTCTAGCGGGAGAGGCCTACGAGCAATACTTC. Its protein is CSVLAGEAYEQYF.

This clonotype occurred once. Lacking the conserved final phenylalanine or tryptophan, this CDR3 likely reflects a read error. The chain is built from TRBV20-1 and TRBJ1-5; 9 nucleotides align to TRBD1. J lost 4 bases, V lost 1 base, and 2 bases had no gene match. CDR1 is DFQATT and CDR2 is SNEGSKA in the germline V gene (reference sequence). This CDR3 contains 14 residues. The CDR3 DNA reads TGCAGTGCTAGAGGTGGGACAGGGAATCAGCCCCAGCATATT. This encodes CSARGGTGNQPQHI.

Note on this clonotype: The CDR3 end shows no conserved phenylalanine or tryptophan, and so a read error is likely. The chain recombines TRBV20-1 with TRBJ2-3; 12 bases align to TRBD2. The J segment lost 0 bases and the V segment lost 6 bases, leaving 10 bases of the junction unmatched. Germline V CDR1 and CDR2: DFQATT, SNEGSKA (reference sequence). The CDR3 extends over 17 amino acids. The CDR3 DNA reads as TGCAGTGCAGGGGACCCCGGGACTAGCGGGAGCACAGATACGCAGTATTTA. The encoded protein is CSAGDPGTSGSTDTQYL.

This clonotype was picked up many times. J is TRBJ1-6 and V is TRBV30; D perhaps matches TRBD1 (5 bases). Trimming left V 4 bases short and J 0 bases short, with 7 bases between. CDR3 length equals 14 residues. Germline V CDR1 and CDR2: GTSNPN, SVGIG (reference sequence). The CDR3 sequence is CAWTGSSYNSPLHF. CDR3 DNA sequence: TGTGCCTGGACAGGGAGCTCCTATAATTCACCCCTCCACTTT.

Of note for this clonotype: A much more abundant neighbour one base away suggests this may be a read error. The chain uses TRBV30 and TRBJ2-1; a weak D match, TRBD2 (6 bases). The CDR3 covers 17 residues. Germline V gene data show CDR1 as GTSNPN and CDR2 as SVGIG (reference sequence). V was pared by 1 base and J by 5 bases, with 21 bases between. CDR3 protein: CAWSEDKLTGVHNEQFF. For the CDR3, the DNA is TGTGCCTGGAGTGAAGACAAACTAACGGGAGTGCACAATGAGCAGTTCTTC.

This clonotype appeared a single time. This chain joins TRBV6-6 and TRBJ2-1; 10 bases are shared with TRBD2. The CDR3 covers 16 residues. Germline CDR1 and CDR2: MNHNY and SVGAGI (reference sequence). For the CDR3, the DNA is TGTACCACCGCCGGGACTAGCGATGTTCCTGTCCATGAGCAGTTCTTC. It yields the protein CTTAGTSDVPVHEQFF.

Turning to this clonotype: An end of the junction does not agree with germline; a read error may underlie this. The CDR3: CASSKNRDTGELFF. The DNA of the CDR3 is TGTGCCAGCAGCAAAAACAGGGACACTGGGGAGTTGTTTTTT. This chain links TRBV11-2 with TRBJ2-2, with D possibly TRBD1 on 6 matching bases. The CDR3 extends over 14 amino acids. Germline CDR1 is SGHAT and CDR2 is FQNNGV. The variable domain in full, completed from reference TRBV11-2 and TRBJ2-2, reads EAGVAQSPRYKIIEKRQSVAFWCNPISGHATLYWYQQILGQGPKLLIQFQNNGVVDDSQLPKDRFSAERLKGVDSTLKIQPAKLEDSAVYLCASSKNRDTGELFFGEGSRLTVL.

In regard to this clonotype: One junction end does not reproduce the germline sequence, and a read error may be involved. The rearrangement joins TRBV5-6 to TRBJ2-1; perhaps TRBD2 as D (5 bases). Germline V gene sequence: CDR1 SGHDT, CDR2 YYEEEE. The CDR3 contains 15 residues. The CDR3 DNA is TGTGCCAGTCGTCCGAGCAGGAGGAGGTACAATGAGCAGTTCTTT. This encodes CASRPSRRRYNEQFF.

Remarks on this clonotype: In this CDR3 the conserved last residue, phenylalanine or tryptophan, is missing, so a read error is likely. The chain joins TRBV6-5 to TRBJ1-6; 8 positions agree with TRBD1. Germline lookup yields CDR1 MNHEY and CDR2 SVGAGI. Germline trimming cut 7 bases from V and 7 bases from J; bases unmatched to any gene: 6. The CDR3 loop spans 14 amino acids. This chain's CDR3 is CASILQGVNSPLHS. CDR3 coding DNA: TGTGCCAGCATACTACAGGGGGTCAATTCACCCCTCCACTCT.

In this sample, this clonotype turned up many times. The chain employs TRBV5-1 and TRBJ1-4; no reliable D call. Trimming took off 4 bases at V and 0 bases at J, with 10 bases between the two ends. Germline CDR1 and CDR2: SGHRS and YFSETQ. The CDR3 spans 15 residues. This chain's CDR3 is CASSLARATNEKLFF. The CDR3 DNA sequence: TGCGCCAGCAGCCTGGCTCGAGCAACTAATGAAAAACTGTTTTTT.

On this clonotype: A junction boundary mismatches the germline segment, possibly from a read error. This sequence joins TRBV24-1 and TRBJ2-2; perhaps D is TRBD1 or TRBD2 (5 bases each). CDR3 size: 13 residues. Germline V gene data show CDR1 as KGHDR and CDR2 as SFDVKD. The CDR3 DNA sequence: TGTGCCGTCGACGGGGCGGGCACCTGGGAGTTGTTTTTT. Translating it yields CAVDGAGTWELFF.

This clonotype was seen many times. The V gene is TRBV10-3, the J gene TRBJ1-1; D unclear. The ends were cut back, 3 bases at V and 7 bases at J, with 9 bases in the middle. This CDR3 region has 12 residues. CDR1 and CDR2 from the germline V gene are ENHRY and SYGVKD. The CDR3, as DNA: TGTGCCATCAGTGATGGCGTCAGTGAAGCTTTCTTT. This codes for CAISDGVSEAFF.

This clonotype was observed a few times. This chain uses TRBV20-1 with TRBJ2-1; perhaps TRBD2 as D (6 bases). Trimming cost V 1 base and J 9 bases, with 16 bases left between them. Germline loops: CDR1 DFQATT, CDR2 SNEGSKA (reference sequence). The CDR3 consists of 14 residues. The chain's CDR3 is CSARASWRAGEQFF. CDR3 coding DNA: TGCAGTGCTAGAGCTAGCTGGAGGGCTGGTGAGCAGTTCTTC.

The J gene is TRBJ1-2, the V gene TRBV12-3 or TRBV12-4; D is unclear. Trimming stripped 3 bases from V and 5 bases from J, with 10 bases between. CDR3 length: 13 amino acids. Here the CDR3 reads CASSFDGLYGYTF. The DNA for the CDR3 is TGTGCCAGCAGTTTCGATGGACTTTATGGCTACACCTTC.

Of note for this clonotype: At one boundary the junction diverges from the germline segment, which might be a read error. The chain links TRBV11-2 to TRBJ2-5; D might be TRBD1 (6 bases). The CDR3 totals 13 residues. Per germline, CDR1 SGHAT and CDR2 FQNNGV. The CDR3 DNA reads as TGTGTCAGCAGCGACGCAGGTGTAGGGACACAGTACTTC. It codes for CVSSDAGVGTQYF.

The V gene is TRBV6-5, the J gene TRBJ2-2; D might be TRBD1 (5 bases). Per the germline V gene, CDR1 is MNHEY and CDR2 is SVGAGI. V lost 10 bases and J lost 1, with 19 bases in between. The CDR3 is made up of 16 amino acids. The CDR3 region has the DNA TGTGCCATCAGCCTCCGACAGTTCGAGAACACCGGGGAGCTGTTTTTT. Translating it yields CAISLRQFENTGELFF.

With regard to this clonotype: At one end, the junction sequence differs from germline, possibly due to a read error. V usage is TRBV4-3 and J usage is TRBJ2-7; D might be TRBD2 (5 bases). The CDR3 consists of 15 residues. Germline V gene data show CDR1 as LGHNA and CDR2 as YSLEER. CDR3 DNA sequence: TGCGCCAGGAGCCAATCACCGGGGAGCTCCTACGAGCAGTACTTC. This sequence encodes CARSQSPGSSYEQYF.

This clonotype was observed a few times. A read error is possible here, since a much larger clone lies one base away. The genes are TRBV13 and TRBJ2-4; possibly TRBD2 for D (5 bases). Germline-derived CDR1 and CDR2 are PRHDT and FYEKMQ (reference sequence). The CDR3 is 13 amino acids. The CDR3 coding sequence is TGTGCCAGCAGCTTACCCGGAGGAAACATTAAGTACTTC. This encodes CASSLPGGNIKYF.

The chain recombines TRBV6-2 or TRBV6-3 with TRBJ1-5, with D unresolved. The germline gives CDR1 MNHEY, CDR2 SVGEGT. Trimming cost V 4 bases and J 4 bases, with 29 bases left between them. CDR3 length: 20 amino acids. The CDR3 sequence: CASSFESMVYVSCLNQPQHF. The CDR3 region has the DNA TGTGCCAGCAGTTTCGAATCTATGGTATATGTCAGCTGTCTTAATCAGCCCCAGCATTTT.

A word on this clonotype: Germline and junction disagree at one end, which may indicate a read error. The J gene is TRBJ2-7, the V gene TRBV11-2, with TRBD2 as a possible D gene (5 bases). The CDR3 runs to 14 residues. In germline, CDR1 is SGHAT, CDR2 FQNNGV. The CDR3 is CDSSLGRAYYEQYF. In nucleotides, the CDR3 is TGTGACAGCAGCTTAGGGCGGGCGTACTACGAGCAGTATTTC. Full variable domain (outside the CDR3, taken from reference TRBV11-2 and TRBJ2-7): EAGVAQSPRYKIIEKRQSVAFWCNPISGHATLYWYQQILGQGPKLLIQFQNNGVVDDSQLPKDRFSAERLKGVDSTLKIQPAKLEDSAVYLCDSSLGRAYYEQYFGPGTRLTVT.